This T cell receptor beta chain was recovered during a study of early T cells in non-severe SARS-CoV-2 infection. At the level of the study: Sequencing used unsorted whole-blood bulk RNA, so chains lack pairing.

Germline V gene lookup returns CDR1 LGHDT and CDR2 YNNKEL (reference sequence). The CDR3 has 14 amino acids. Trimming removed 6 bases at V and 5 bases at J, with 16 bases between. Study findings and constraints: Matching with VDJdb favored anti-spike CD8 responses (missing private and CD4 specificities).

In the library, individual cDNA molecules carried attached unique molecular identifiers. TCRdb ran MiXCR on the 5' RACE reads and lists one entry per CDR3 protein. The profile shows 35,000 to 40,000 distinct CDR3 sequences, over 4.5% of them singletons. The sample holds many counts of this clonotype. Its antigen is unidentified. V is TRBV3-1 and J is TRBJ1-1; D uncertain. This sequence was found in an adult who was a healthcare worker with PCR-confirmed SARS-CoV-2 infection or an uninfected control (not recorded which). Source material: whole blood. CDR3 nucleotide sequence: TGTGCCAGCAGTAAAGGAGAAGGGCGGACTGAAGCTTTCTTT. Translating it yields CASSKGEGRTEAFF. Looking up the rest from reference TRBV3-1 and TRBJ1-1 gives the full variable domain: DTAVSQTPKYLVTQMGNDKSIKCEQNLGHDTMYWYKQDSKKFLKIMFSYNNKELIINETVPNRFSPKSPDKAHLNLHINSLELGDSAVYFCASSKGEGRTEAFFGQGTRLTVV.